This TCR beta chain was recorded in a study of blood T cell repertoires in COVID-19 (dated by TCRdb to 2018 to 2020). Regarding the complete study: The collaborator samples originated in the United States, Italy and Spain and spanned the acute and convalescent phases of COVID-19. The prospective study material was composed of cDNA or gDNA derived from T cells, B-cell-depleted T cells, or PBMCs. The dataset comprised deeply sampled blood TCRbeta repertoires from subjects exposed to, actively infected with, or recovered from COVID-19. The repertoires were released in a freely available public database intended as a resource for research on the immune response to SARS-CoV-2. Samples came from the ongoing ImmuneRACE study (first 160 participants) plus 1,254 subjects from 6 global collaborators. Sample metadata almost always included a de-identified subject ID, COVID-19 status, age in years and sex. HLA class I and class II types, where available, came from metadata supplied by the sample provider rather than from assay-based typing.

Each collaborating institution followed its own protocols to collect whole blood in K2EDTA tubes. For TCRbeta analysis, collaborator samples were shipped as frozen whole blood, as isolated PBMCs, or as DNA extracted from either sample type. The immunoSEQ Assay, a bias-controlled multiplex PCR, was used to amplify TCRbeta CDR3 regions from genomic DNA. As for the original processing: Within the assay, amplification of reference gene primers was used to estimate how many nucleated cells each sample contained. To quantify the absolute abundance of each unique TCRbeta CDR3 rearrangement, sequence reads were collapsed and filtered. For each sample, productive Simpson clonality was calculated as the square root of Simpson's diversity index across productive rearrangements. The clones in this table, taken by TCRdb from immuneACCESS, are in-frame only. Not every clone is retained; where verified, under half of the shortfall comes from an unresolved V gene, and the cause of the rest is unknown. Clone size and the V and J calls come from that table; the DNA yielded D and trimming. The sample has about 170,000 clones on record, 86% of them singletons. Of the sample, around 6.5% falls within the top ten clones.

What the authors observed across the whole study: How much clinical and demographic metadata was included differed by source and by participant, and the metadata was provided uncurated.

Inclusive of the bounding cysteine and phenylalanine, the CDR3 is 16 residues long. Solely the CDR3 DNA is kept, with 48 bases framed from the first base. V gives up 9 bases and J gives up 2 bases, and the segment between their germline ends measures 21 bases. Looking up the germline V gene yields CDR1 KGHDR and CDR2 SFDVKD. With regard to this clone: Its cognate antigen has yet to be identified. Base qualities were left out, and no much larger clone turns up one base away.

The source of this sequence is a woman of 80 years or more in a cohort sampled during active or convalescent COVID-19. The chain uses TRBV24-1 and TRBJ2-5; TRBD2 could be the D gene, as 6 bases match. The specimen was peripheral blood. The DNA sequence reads TGTGCCACCTCCCCTTCCGGAGCGGGCGATCAAGAGACCCAGTACTTC. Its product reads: CATSPSGAGDQETQYF.